A selection of T cell receptor beta chains follows, all from one sample in a study of blood T cell repertoires in COVID-19. The protocol was immunoSEQ multiplex PCR, while the TCRdb copy is restricted to in-frame clones and leaves out a portion. The data show 150,000 to 200,000 clones, around 85% seen once. The material sequenced was peripheral blood. The receptor set was obtained from a human donor with acute or convalescent COVID-19. The donor label of this sample is uncertain. CDR3s include the opening cysteine and the closing phenylalanine or tryptophan. The D gene is left open where the match is weak. Size is omitted from some rows. Given values are once, few, many or a class for expanded clones.

once | TRBJ1-2 | . | TRBV6-1 | CASSEAEGYGYTF | TGTGCCAGCAGTGAGGCCGAGGGCTATGGCTACACCTTC
. | TRBJ1-6 | . | TRBV2 | CASNPTTGRLNSPLHF | TGTGCCAGCAATCCTACGACAGGTCGTCTTAATTCACCCCTCCACTTT
. | TRBJ1-1 | TRBD1 | TRBV27 | CASFTGGTEAFF | TGTGCCAGCTTTACAGGGGGCACTGAAGCTTTCTTT
. | TRBJ1-2 | TRBD1 | TRBV29-1 | CSVEYRGGYGYTF | TGCAGCGTTGAATACAGGGGGGGGTATGGCTACACCTTC
. | TRBJ1-1 | TRBD1 | TRBV3-1/TRBV3-2 | CASSQGRTGTEAFF | TGTGCCAGCAGCCAAGGCCGGACAGGGACTGAAGCTTTCTTT
. | TRBJ1-2 | TRBD1 | TRBV5-1 | CASSPTGTGKPNYGYTF | TGCGCCAGCAGTCCGACCGGGACAGGGAAGCCTAACTATGGCTACACCTTC
. | TRBJ2-2 | TRBD2 | TRBV5-1 | CASSLLAGANTGELFF | TGCGCCAGCAGCCTACTAGCGGGGGCGAACACCGGGGAGCTGTTTTTT
. | TRBJ1-2 | . | TRBV20-1 | CSASGPAGGYTF | TGCAGTGCTAGTGGGCCCGCGGGGGGCTACACCTTC
. | TRBJ1-1 | . | TRBV7-2 | CASSYLGALNTEAFF | TGTGCCAGCAGCTATCTGGGGGCTCTGAACACTGAAGCTTTCTTT
. | TRBJ1-2 | . | TRBV18 | CASSPRQDLRGYGYTF | TGTGCCAGCTCACCCAGACAGGACCTAAGAGGCTATGGCTACACCTTC
. | TRBJ2-3 | . | TRBV5-1 | CASSLGGTHNTDTQYF | TGCGCCAGCAGCTTGGGTGGCACCCACAACACAGATACGCAGTATTTT
. | TRBJ2-7 | TRBD2 | TRBV25-1 | CASSDPGRISYEQYF | TGTGCCAGCAGTGATCCCGGGAGGATCTCCTACGAGCAGTACTTC
. | TRBJ2-2 | . | TRBV5-3 | CARSLGRAGHGELFF | TGTGCCAGAAGCTTGGGCCGTGCAGGGCACGGGGAGCTGTTTTTT
. | TRBJ1-4 | . | TRBV19 | CASSIGALGEKLFF | TGTGCCAGTAGTATAGGGGCCCTTGGGGAAAAACTGTTTTTT
. | TRBJ2-7 | . | TRBV3-1/TRBV3-2 | CASSQVYYEQYF | TGTGCCAGCAGCCAAGTCTACTACGAGCAGTACTTC
. | TRBJ2-6 | TRBD2 | TRBV7-9 | CASSSRGARGFPGANVLTF | TGTGCCAGCAGCTCGCGGGGGGCGAGGGGTTTCCCTGGGGCCAACGTCCTGACTTTC
. | TRBJ2-1 | TRBD2 | TRBV6-2/TRBV6-3 | CASRPQWRGGARTYNEQFF | TGTGCCAGCAGGCCTCAATGGCGCGGGGGGGCCCGCACCTACAATGAGCAGTTCTTC
. | TRBJ1-5 | TRBD1 | TRBV7-9 | CASSSGQGNQPQHF | TGTGCCAGCAGCTCCGGACAGGGCAATCAGCCCCAGCATTTT
. | TRBJ2-5 | TRBD2 | TRBV27 | CASSFIGGEITQYF | TGTGCCAGCAGTTTTATCGGGGGGGAAATAACCCAGTACTTC
. | TRBJ1-4 | TRBD1 | TRBV18 | CASSPQGQGREKLFF | TGTGCCAGCTCACCCCAGGGACAGGGGAGAGAAAAACTGTTTTTT
few | TRBJ1-2 | . | TRBV5-1 | CASSLTAQANYGYTF | TGCGCCAGCAGCTTGACAGCCCAAGCTAACTATGGCTACACCTTC
once | TRBJ1-3 | . | TRBV6-6 | CASSPYSRTGYSGNTIYF | TGTGCCAGCAGTCCCTACTCTCGGACGGGATACTCTGGAAACACCATATATTTT
. | TRBJ2-1 | . | TRBV21-1 | CASSKGGGRPYNEQFF | TGTGCCAGCAGCAAAGGGGGAGGGCGTCCCTACAATGAGCAGTTCTTC
few | TRBJ2-5 | . | TRBV11-2 | CASSLDLRKTQYF | TGTGCCAGCAGCTTAGATCTGAGAAAGACCCAGTACTTC
. | TRBJ2-7 | TRBD1 | TRBV5-4 | CASSEGQGVTYEQYF | TGTGCCAGCAGCGAGGGGCAGGGGGTAACCTACGAGCAGTACTTC
. | TRBJ1-1 | . | TRBV4-1 | CASSQDWLGGSEAFF | TGCGCCAGCAGCCAAGATTGGTTGGGGGGGTCTGAAGCTTTCTTT
. | TRBJ2-6 | . | TRBV5-6 | CASSLSPTGANVLTF | TGTGCCAGCAGCTTATCACCTACTGGGGCCAACGTCCTGACTTTC
. | TRBJ2-5 | . | TRBV20-1 | CSARGQETQYF | TGCAGTGCTAGAGGTCAGGAGACCCAGTACTTC
. | TRBJ1-5 | TRBD1 | TRBV2 | CASSGQGAYQPQHF | TGTGCCAGCAGTGGACAGGGGGCCTATCAGCCCCAGCATTTT
. | TRBJ2-5 | . | TRBV6-5 | CASSYQPGETQYF | TGTGCCAGCAGTTACCAGCCGGGGGAGACCCAGTACTTC
. | TRBJ2-5 | . | TRBV5-1 | CASSLRRGAKETQYF | TGCGCCAGCAGCTTGAGACGGGGGGCTAAAGAGACCCAGTACTTC
. | TRBJ1-1 | . | TRBV7-2 | CASSLMEGTEAFF | TGTGCCAGCAGCTTGATGGAGGGTACTGAAGCTTTCTTT
. | TRBJ1-1 | . | TRBV3-1/TRBV3-2 | CASLAKRSTEAFF | TGTGCCAGCCTCGCCAAGAGGTCCACTGAAGCTTTCTTT
. | TRBJ1-5 | . | TRBV19 | CASSITGSNQPQHF | TGTGCCAGTAGTATAACAGGGAGTAATCAGCCCCAGCATTTT
. | TRBJ2-6 | . | TRBV2 | CASSGPPRPTRANVLTF | TGTGCCAGCAGTGGTCCACCTAGACCAACGAGGGCCAACGTCCTGACTTTC
. | TRBJ1-4 | TRBD1 | TRBV7-3 | CASSSTGIATNEKLFF | TGTGCCAGCAGCTCGACAGGGATTGCAACTAATGAAAAACTGTTTTTT
few | TRBJ1-5 | TRBD1 | TRBV4-3 | CASSQGYRDRGKPSNQPQHF | TGCGCCAGCAGCCAAGGGTACCGGGACAGGGGTAAACCTAGCAATCAGCCCCAGCATTTT
. | TRBJ1-4 | TRBD1 | TRBV7-9 | CASSNWRTGEKLFF | TGTGCCAGCAGCAATTGGAGGACAGGCGAAAAACTGTTTTTT
. | TRBJ2-7 | . | TRBV19 | CASSTQANSYEQYF | TGTGCCAGTAGCACACAGGCAAACTCCTACGAGCAGTACTTC
. | TRBJ1-2 | . | TRBV18 | CASSRLAGDEYGYTF | TGTGCCAGCTCACGCCTCGCAGGGGATGAGTATGGCTACACCTTC
. | TRBJ1-3 | . | TRBV27 | CASSYLSGGTIYF | TGTGCCAGCAGTTACCTTTCTGGCGGCACCATATATTTT
few | TRBJ2-7 | . | TRBV7-9 | CASSKTGDHEQYF | TGTGCCAGCAGCAAGACAGGTGACCACGAGCAGTACTTC
. | TRBJ1-2 | TRBD1 | TRBV5-8 | CASGRGRVIGYTF | TGTGCCAGTGGCAGGGGGCGAGTAATCGGCTACACCTTC
. | TRBJ2-1 | . | TRBV3-1/TRBV3-2 | CASSQRDFEQFF | TGTGCCAGCAGCCAACGGGACTTCGAGCAGTTCTTC
. | TRBJ1-2 | TRBD1 | TRBV5-1 | CASSSTGDNYGYTF | TGCGCCAGCAGTTCTACAGGGGATAACTATGGCTACACCTTC
few | TRBJ1-1 | TRBD1 | TRBV13 | CASSPRQGVNTEAFF | TGTGCCAGCAGCCCTCGACAGGGTGTCAACACTGAAGCTTTCTTT
once | TRBJ2-5 | TRBD2 | TRBV7-6 | CSSGGAGETQYF | TGTTCTAGCGGGGGGGCAGGAGAGACCCAGTACTTC
. | TRBJ1-1 | TRBD1 | TRBV2 | CASSEADRGYTEAFF | TGTGCCAGCAGTGAAGCGGACAGGGGGTACACTGAAGCTTTCTTT
. | TRBJ1-1 | . | TRBV5-8 | CASSQGIRGNTEAFF | TGTGCCAGCAGCCAGGGGATTCGGGGGAACACTGAAGCTTTCTTT
. | TRBJ2-2 | TRBD2 | TRBV7-9 | CASSFVPGLAPGELFF | TGTGCCAGCAGCTTCGTACCGGGACTAGCGCCCGGGGAGCTGTTTTTT
. | TRBJ1-2 | . | TRBV4-2 | CASSQDGSSGYGYTF | TGTGCCAGCAGCCAAGACGGGTCCTCGGGCTATGGCTACACCTTC
. | TRBJ2-7 | . | TRBV7-2 | CASSPTWTASEQYF | TGTGCCAGCAGCCCAACTTGGACAGCTAGCGAGCAGTACTTC
. | TRBJ1-2 | TRBD1 | TRBV7-9 | CASSAWTGFGYTF | TGTGCCAGCAGCGCCTGGACAGGATTCGGCTACACCTTC
. | TRBJ1-2 | TRBD1 | TRBV30 | CASPPTGKNYGYTF | TGTGCCTCGCCACCGACAGGGAAAAACTATGGCTACACCTTC
. | TRBJ1-1 | TRBD1 | TRBV27 | CASSLQDRGNTEAFF | TGTGCCAGCAGTCTACAAGACAGGGGGAACACTGAAGCTTTCTTT
. | TRBJ1-2 | TRBD1 | TRBV2 | CASSEALVRGKGYTF | TGTGCCAGCAGTGAAGCGCTTGTCAGGGGGAAAGGCTACACCTTC
few | TRBJ2-7 | TRBD1 | TRBV7-2 | CASSSGQGSYEQYF | TGTGCCAGCAGCTCGGGACAGGGGTCCTACGAGCAGTACTTC
. | TRBJ1-1 | . | TRBV9 | CASSSEGGGGTEAFF | TGTGCCAGCAGCTCAGAGGGAGGGGGAGGCACTGAAGCTTTCTTT
. | TRBJ2-5 | . | TRBV5-1 | CASMRGTQETQYF | TGCGCCAGCATGAGGGGGACCCAAGAGACCCAGTACTTC
. | TRBJ1-5 | TRBD1 | TRBV11-3 | CASSLGQGINQPQHF | TGTGCCAGCAGCTTAGGACAGGGGATAAATCAGCCCCAGCATTTT